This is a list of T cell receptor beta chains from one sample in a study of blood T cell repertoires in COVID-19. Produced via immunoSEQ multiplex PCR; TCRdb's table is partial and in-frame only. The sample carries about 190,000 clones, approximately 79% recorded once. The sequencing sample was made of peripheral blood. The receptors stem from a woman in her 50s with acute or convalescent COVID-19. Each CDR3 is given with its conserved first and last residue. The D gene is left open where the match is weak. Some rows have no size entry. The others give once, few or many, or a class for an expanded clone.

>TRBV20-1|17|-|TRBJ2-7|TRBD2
CSASRGLAGFPSYEQYF
TGCAGTGCTAGTCGGGGACTAGCGGGGTTTCCCTCCTACGAGCAGTACTTC
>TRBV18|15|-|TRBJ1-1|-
CASSPPGGRNTEAFF
TGTGCCAGCTCACCACCGGGGGGGCGGAACACTGAAGCTTTCTTT
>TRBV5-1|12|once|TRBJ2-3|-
CASSLSTDTQYF
TGCGCCAGCAGCCTTAGCACAGATACGCAGTATTTT
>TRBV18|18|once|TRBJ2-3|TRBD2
CASSPRGTSGARTDTQYF
TGTGCCAGCTCACCACGAGGGACTAGCGGGGCTCGCACAGATACGCAGTATTTT
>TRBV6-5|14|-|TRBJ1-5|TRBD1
CASLRDRGVQPQHF
TGTGCCAGCCTGCGCGACAGGGGTGTTCAGCCCCAGCATTTT
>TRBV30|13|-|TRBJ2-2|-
CAWRQDATGELFF
TGTGCCTGGAGACAGGACGCCACCGGGGAGCTGTTTTTT
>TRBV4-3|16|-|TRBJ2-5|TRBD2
CASSPSGTSGQETQYF
TGCGCCAGCAGCCCTTCCGGGACTAGCGGACAAGAGACCCAGTACTTC
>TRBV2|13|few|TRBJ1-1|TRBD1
CASSVTQGGGAFF
TGTGCCAGCAGTGTAACACAGGGGGGAGGCGCTTTCTTT
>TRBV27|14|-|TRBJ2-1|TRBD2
CASIRTSSDNEQFF
TGTGCCAGCATTAGGACTAGCAGTGACAATGAGCAGTTCTTC
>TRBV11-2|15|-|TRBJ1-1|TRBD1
CASSLGPGGNTEAFF
TGTGCCAGCAGCTTAGGGCCAGGGGGTAACACTGAAGCTTTCTTT
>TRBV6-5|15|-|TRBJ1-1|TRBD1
CASSYSRRGLTEAFF
TGTGCCAGCAGTTACTCGAGGAGGGGGCTCACTGAAGCTTTCTTT
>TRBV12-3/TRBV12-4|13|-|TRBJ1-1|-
CASSLLPDSRAFF
TGTGCCAGCAGTTTACTACCGGACAGTAGAGCTTTCTTT
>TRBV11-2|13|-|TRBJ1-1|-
CASSLDRGGATFF
TGTGCCAGCAGCTTAGATCGTGGGGGCGCGACTTTCTTT
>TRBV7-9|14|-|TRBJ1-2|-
CASSLSGFNYGYTF
TGTGCCAGCAGCTTGTCAGGGTTTAACTATGGCTACACCTTC
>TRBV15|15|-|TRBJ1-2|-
CATSFLRYVRVGYTF
TGTGCCACCAGCTTCCTTAGGTATGTGAGGGTCGGCTACACCTTC
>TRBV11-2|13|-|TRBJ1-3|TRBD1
CASSYTGGGTIYF
TGTGCCAGCAGCTATACAGGGGGCGGAACCATATATTTT
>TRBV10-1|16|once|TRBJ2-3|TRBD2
CASSESAGGGSDTQYF
TGCGCCAGCAGTGAGTCGGCGGGGGGGGGATCAGATACGCAGTATTTT
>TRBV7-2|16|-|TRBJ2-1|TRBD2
CASSSRTSATTNEQFF
TGTGCCAGCAGCTCCCGGACTAGCGCGACCACAAATGAGCAGTTCTTC
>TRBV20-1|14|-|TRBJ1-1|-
CSASRRILNTEAFF
TGCAGTGCTAGTAGGAGGATACTTAACACTGAAGCTTTCTTT
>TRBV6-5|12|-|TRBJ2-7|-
CASSLYPSEQYF
TGTGCCAGCAGTCTGTATCCGTCCGAGCAGTACTTC
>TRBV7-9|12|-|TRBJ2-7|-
CASSSQGSEQYF
TGTGCCAGCAGCTCACAGGGTTCCGAGCAGTACTTC
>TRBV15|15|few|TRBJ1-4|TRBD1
CATSRLTGGNEKLFF
TGTGCCACCAGCAGGCTCACAGGGGGAAATGAAAAACTGTTTTTT
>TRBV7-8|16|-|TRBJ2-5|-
CASSLAGRETRETQYF
TGTGCCAGCAGCTTAGCGGGACGGGAGACGCGAGAGACCCAGTACTTC
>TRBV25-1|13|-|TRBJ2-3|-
CASSLAGTDTQYF
TGTGCCAGCAGTTTAGCGGGCACAGATACGCAGTATTTT
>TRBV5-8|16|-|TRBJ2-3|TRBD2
CASSNRLAGASDTQYF
TGTGCCAGCAGCAATAGACTAGCGGGAGCGTCAGATACGCAGTATTTT
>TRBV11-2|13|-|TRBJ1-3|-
CASRPSSGNTIYF
TGTGCCAGCAGGCCCAGCTCTGGAAACACCATATATTTT
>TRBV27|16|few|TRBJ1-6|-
CASSLFLTITGSPLHF
TGTGCCAGCAGTTTATTCCTCACAATAACGGGTTCACCCCTCCACTTT
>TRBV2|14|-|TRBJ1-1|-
CASSELGDLNEAFF
TGTGCCAGCAGTGAATTAGGGGATCTAAATGAAGCTTTCTTT
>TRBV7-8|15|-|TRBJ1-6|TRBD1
CASSSTGGNGSPLHF
TGTGCCAGCAGCTCGACAGGGGGTAATGGCTCACCCCTCCACTTT
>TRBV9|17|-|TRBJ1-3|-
CASSASGHLTEGNTIYF
TGTGCCAGCAGCGCCTCGGGACATTTGACTGAGGGAAACACCATATATTTT
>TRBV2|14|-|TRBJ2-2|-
CATSGGVNTGELFF
TGTGCCACCTCTGGCGGGGTGAACACCGGGGAGCTGTTTTTT
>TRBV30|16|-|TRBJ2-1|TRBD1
CAWSEGQGKAYNEQFF
TGTGCCTGGAGTGAGGGACAGGGCAAAGCCTACAATGAGCAGTTCTTC
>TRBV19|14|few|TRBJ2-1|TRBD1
CASSRDRGRGEQFF
TGTGCCAGTAGTCGTGACAGGGGTAGGGGTGAGCAGTTCTTC
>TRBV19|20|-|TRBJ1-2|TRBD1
CASSITPTGADTITNYGYTF
TGTGCCAGTAGTATAACCCCGACAGGGGCGGATACAATAACTAACTATGGCTACACCTTC
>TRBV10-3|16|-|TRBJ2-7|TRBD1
CAISDPGQSSSYEQYF
TGTGCCATCAGTGATCCGGGACAGAGTTCCTCCTACGAGCAGTACTTC
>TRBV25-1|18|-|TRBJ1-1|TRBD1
CASSVGPEDRGVGTEAFF
TGTGCCAGCAGCGTCGGGCCGGAGGACAGGGGCGTGGGGACTGAAGCTTTCTTT
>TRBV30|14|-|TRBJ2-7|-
CAWNRAQGGDEQYF
TGTGCCTGGAACCGGGCACAGGGAGGGGACGAGCAGTACTTC
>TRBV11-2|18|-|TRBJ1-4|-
CASSPALPSGASNEKLFF
TGTGCCAGCAGCCCAGCCCTTCCATCAGGGGCGTCGAATGAAAAACTGTTTTTT
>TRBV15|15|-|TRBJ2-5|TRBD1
CATSRPDRGQETQYF
TGTGCCACCAGCAGACCCGACAGGGGCCAAGAGACCCAGTACTTC
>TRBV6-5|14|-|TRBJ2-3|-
CASTKRQRTDTQYF
TGTGCCAGCACTAAGCGGCAACGCACAGATACGCAGTATTTT
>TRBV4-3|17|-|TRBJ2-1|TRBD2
CASSQERAREGYNEQFF
TGCGCCAGCAGCCAAGAACGAGCACGGGAGGGCTACAATGAGCAGTTCTTC
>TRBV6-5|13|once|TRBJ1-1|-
CASSQQGYTEAFF
TGTGCCAGCAGTCAACAGGGTTACACTGAAGCTTTCTTT
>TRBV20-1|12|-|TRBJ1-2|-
CSASLGSNGYTF
TGCAGTGCTAGTCTCGGGTCGAATGGCTACACCTTC
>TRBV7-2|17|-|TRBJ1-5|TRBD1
CASSLAGGGYSNQPQHF
TGTGCCAGCAGCTTAGCAGGGGGCGGTTATAGCAATCAGCCCCAGCATTTT
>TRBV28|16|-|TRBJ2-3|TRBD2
CASSTRASGSTDTQYF
TGTGCCAGCAGTACCCGGGCTAGCGGCAGCACAGATACGCAGTATTTT
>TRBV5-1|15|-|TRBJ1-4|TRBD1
CASSLKGTGEEKLFF
TGCGCCAGCAGCTTGAAGGGGACAGGGGAGGAAAAACTGTTTTTT
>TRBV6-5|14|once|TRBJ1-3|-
CASTNTGPGNTIYF
TGTGCCAGCACTAACACGGGTCCTGGAAACACCATATATTTT
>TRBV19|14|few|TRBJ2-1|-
CASQGQGSYNEQFF
TGTGCCAGTCAGGGGCAGGGGTCCTACAATGAGCAGTTCTTC
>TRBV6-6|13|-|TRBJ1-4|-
CATQRDFNEKLFF
TGTGCCACGCAACGGGACTTTAATGAAAAACTGTTTTTT
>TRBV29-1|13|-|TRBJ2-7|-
CSAARDPYYEQYF
TGCAGCGCCGCTCGGGATCCATATTACGAGCAGTACTTC
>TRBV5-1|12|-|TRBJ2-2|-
CASSSGTGELFF
TGCGCCAGCAGCTCAGGTACCGGGGAGCTGTTTTTT